The 29 T cell receptor beta chains reported below all come from one sample, sequenced in a study of beta chain features in type 1 diabetes. The study reverse transcribed the entire isolated RNA, so it sequenced expressed TCRB transcripts. Libraries were prepared by immunoSEQ multiplex PCR; TCRdb keeps only in-frame clonotypes and omits some of them. The sample shows about 660,000 clones, roughly 13% of them seen only once. Study findings and constraints: Significant though moderate, a shortening of TCRB CDR3s appeared in all four CD4+ subsets of Type 1 diabetes patients.

Their antigen targets remain unknown. The material sequenced was naive CD4+ T cells from blood. The source of these receptors is a man between 18 and 29 years old with type 1 diabetes.

Only a few counts were recorded for this clone. The rearrangement joins TRBV5-1 to TRBJ2-5; no clear D. This CDR3 comprises 13 residues. Germline V gene sequence: CDR1 SGHRS, CDR2 YFSETQ. The germline V and J ends were trimmed by 3 bases and 3 bases, with 9 bases remaining between them. The CDR3 bases are TGCGCCAGCAGCTCCTACATGGAAGAGACCCAGTACTTC. Translating it yields CASSSYMEETQYF.

This clone was detected only a few times. The chain joins TRBV2 to TRBJ2-3; weak D call: TRBD2 (5 bases). Germline V gene lookup returns CDR1 SNHLY and CDR2 FYNNEI. This CDR3 region has 14 residues. With 5 bases removed from V and 2 bases from J, the gap between germline ends came to 11 bases. The DNA of the CDR3 is TGTGCCAGCAGTTGGACTCCTTACACAGATACGCAGTATTTT. This encodes CASSWTPYTDTQYF.

The chain carries TRBV4-1 and TRBJ2-7; tentatively, D is TRBD1 or TRBD2 (5 bases each). The CDR3 consists of 15 residues. Germline V CDR1 and CDR2: MGHRA, YSYEKL. V lost 3 bases to trimming and J lost 5 bases, with 17 bases between them. The CDR3 DNA follows: TGCGCCAGCAGCCAGGTCGGGGCTCAGAGGGACGAGCAGTACTTC. It encodes CASSQVGAQRDEQYF.

This clone was counted between two and nine times. The V and J genes are TRBV5-4 and TRBJ2-7; TRBD2 aligns across 10 bases. In germline, CDR1 is SGHNT, CDR2 YYREEE (reference sequence). This CDR3 has 15 amino acids. The junction had 4 bases not matched to a gene; V was cut back by 2 bases and J by 2 bases. The DNA of the CDR3 is TGTGCCAGCAGCTTCGGAGCGGGAGGGCCCTACGAGCAGTACTTC. Translated: CASSFGAGGPYEQYF.

V is TRBV6-1 and J is TRBJ2-7; 9 nucleotides agree with TRBD1. The J segment lost 2 bases and the V segment lost 7 bases, leaving 9 bases of the junction unmatched. The length of the CDR3 is 15 residues. Germline lookup yields CDR1 MNHNS and CDR2 SASEGT. For the CDR3, the DNA is TGTGCCAGCACCGAGGGACAGGGAGGTCCCTACGAGCAGTACTTC. Protein product: CASTEGQGGPYEQYF.

This sequence joins TRBV7-2 and TRBJ2-5, with 7 bases aligning to TRBD2. The CDR3 covers 13 residues. In germline, CDR1 is SGHTA, CDR2 FQGNSA. V lost 10 bases, J lost 5 bases, and 10 bases stayed unmatched. The chain's CDR3 is CATEPGGLETQYF. Here the CDR3 DNA reads TGTGCCACCGAGCCGGGAGGCCTGGAGACCCAGTACTTC. The variable domain in full, completed from reference TRBV7-2 and TRBJ2-5, reads GAGVSQSPSNKVTEKGKDVELRCDPISGHTALYWYRQSLGQGLEFLIYFQGNSAPDKSGLPSDRFSAERTGGSVSTLTIQRTQQEDSAVYLCATEPGGLETQYFGPGTRLLVL.

This chain uses TRBV6-5 with TRBJ2-7; 8 nucleotides align to TRBD1. The CDR3 is made up of 16 amino acids. Germline V lookup: CDR1 MNHEY, CDR2 SVGAGI. V lost 4 bases, J lost 0 bases, and 8 bases stayed unmatched. The CDR3 reads CASSLSPGGPSYEQYF. CDR3 coding DNA: TGTGCCAGCAGTTTATCTCCAGGGGGCCCCTCCTACGAGCAGTACTTC.

The chain combines TRBV30 with TRBJ2-1; the D gene could be TRBD1 or TRBD2 (5 bases each). V was cut by 2 bases and J by 5 bases, with 10 bases left in between. This CDR3 has 13 residues. Germline loops: CDR1 GTSNPN, CDR2 SVGIG (reference sequence). This CDR3 reads CAWSNGADNEQFF. The CDR3 DNA follows: TGTGCCTGGAGTAACGGGGCTGACAATGAGCAGTTCTTC.

The chain joins TRBV18 to TRBJ2-4; no firm D call. With 0 bases removed from V and 7 bases from J, the gap between germline ends came to 16 bases. CDR1 is KGHSH and CDR2 is LQKENI in the germline V gene. CDR3 length: 16 residues. The CDR3 region is CASSPPSRTRANIQYF. The DNA for the CDR3 is TGTGCCAGCTCACCACCGAGTAGGACCCGGGCGAACATTCAGTACTTC.

This clone was recorded a few times. The chain is built from TRBV30 and TRBJ1-1, with D unresolved. The CDR3 has 13 amino acids. V lost 0 bases to trimming and J lost 7 bases, with 12 bases between them. Germline values: CDR1 GTSNPN, CDR2 SVGIG (reference sequence). DNA for the CDR3: TGTGCCTGGAGTGTACTCGGCAGCCTTGAAGCTTTCTTT. It is translated as CAWSVLGSLEAFF.

The genes are TRBV2 and TRBJ2-1, with TRBD1 identical over 9 bases. The germline V gene encodes CDR1 SNHLY and CDR2 FYNNEI. V dropped 6 bases and J dropped 3; count of bases not matched to a gene: 6. CDR3 length equals 15 residues. The CDR3 DNA follows: TGTGCCAGCAGCACCCGGGGACAGGGCTACAATGAGCAGTTCTTC. It is translated as CASSTRGQGYNEQFF.

A note on this clone: A read error may account for a junction end that differs from germline. The chain is built from TRBV7-7 and TRBJ2-3; TRBD2 matches at 7 bases. Germline lookup yields CDR1 SSHAT and CDR2 FNYEAQ (reference sequence). The CDR3 has 15 residues. The DNA of the CDR3 is TGTGCTAGCAGCTTGGGTGGCGGGAGTCAAGATACGCAGTATTTT. Its protein product is CASSLGGGSQDTQYF. The whole variable domain, filled in from reference TRBV7-7 and TRBJ2-3, reads GAGVSQSPRYKVTKRGQDVTLRCDPISSHATLYWYQQALGQGPEFLTYFNYEAQPDKSGLPSDRFSAERPEGSISTLTIQRTEQRDSAMYRCASSLGGGSQDTQYFGPGTRLTVL.

The sample holds a few counts of this clone. Other DNA sequences in the sample encode the same CDR3. The chain links TRBV5-1 to TRBJ2-7; D perhaps matches TRBD2 (6 bases). Trimming shortened V by 5 bases and J by 7 bases, and 10 bases separated the two germline ends. The germline V gene has CDR1 SGHRS and CDR2 YFSETQ. The CDR3 consists of 11 residues. For the CDR3, the DNA is TGCGCCAGCAGTCTGGAGGGGGAGCAGTACTTC. Translation: CASSLEGEQYF.

This chain joins TRBV29-1 and TRBJ2-3, with D perhaps matching TRBD2 (6 bases). V was trimmed by 5 bases and J by 2 bases, leaving 11 bases between them. Germline CDR1 and CDR2: SQVTM and ANQGSEA. The CDR3 sequence is 13 residues long. The CDR3 spells CSVLGGLTDTQYF. CDR3 DNA sequence: TGCAGCGTTCTCGGGGGACTCACAGATACGCAGTATTTT.

This clone was seen more than once but under ten times. CDR3 in DNA: TGTGCCGCCCGCGCCAGGGAGGACACTGAAGCTTTCTTT. Translated: CAARAREDTEAFF. V is TRBV18 and J is TRBJ1-1; a possible D gene is TRBD1 (5 bases). Germline CDR1 KGHSH, CDR2 LQKENI. The CDR3 sequence is 13 residues long. Trimming stripped 11 bases from V and 3 bases from J, with 16 bases between.

The V call is TRBV30, the J call TRBJ2-7, with D perhaps TRBD2 (5 bases). The germline V and J ends were trimmed by 0 bases and 5 bases, with 11 bases remaining between them. Germline V CDR1 and CDR2: GTSNPN, SVGIG (reference sequence). The CDR3 runs 13 residues. CDR3 nucleotides: TGTGCCTGGAGTGTTGGGAGCCCCCACGAGCAGTACTTC. It encodes CAWSVGSPHEQYF. Drawing the rest from reference TRBV30 and TRBJ2-7, the complete variable domain is SQTIHQWPATLVQPVGSPLSLECTVEGTSNPNLYWYRQAAGRGLQLLFYSVGIGQISSEVPQNLSASRPQDRQFILSSKKLLLSDSGFYLCAWSVGSPHEQYFGPGTRLTVT.

This clone appeared a few times. The V gene is TRBV9, the J gene TRBJ1-6; TRBD1 matches at 7 bases. Germline V lookup: CDR1 SGDLS, CDR2 YYNGEE. V dropped 2 bases and J dropped 9; count of bases not matched to a gene: 5. CDR3 size: 14 residues. CDR3 in amino acids: CASSVSEGASPLHF. CDR3 DNA: TGTGCCAGCAGCGTCTCAGAGGGGGCTTCACCCCTCCACTTT.

This clone was seen a handful of times. The chain couples TRBV18 to TRBJ2-7; a possible D gene is TRBD2 (5 bases). V lost 6 bases, J lost 2 bases, and 11 bases lay in between. Looked up from germline, CDR1 is KGHSH and CDR2 is LQKENI. CDR3 length equals 13 residues. CDR3 in amino acids: CASSSTRAYEQYF. As DNA, the CDR3 is TGTGCCAGCTCCTCCACTAGAGCCTACGAGCAGTACTTC. Full variable domain (missing parts from reference TRBV18 and TRBJ2-7): NAGVMQNPRHLVRRRGQEARLRCSPMKGHSHVYWYRQLPEEGLKFMVYLQKENIIDESGMPKERFSAEFPKEGPSILRIQQVVRGDSAAYFCASSSTRAYEQYFGPGTRLTVT.

The rearrangement links TRBV29-1 to TRBJ2-3; D not resolved. The germline V gene has CDR1 SQVTM and CDR2 ANQGSEA. The CDR3 sequence is 12 residues long. V lost 7 bases to trimming and J lost 0 bases, with 8 bases between them. Written as DNA, the CDR3 is TGCAGCGAGGGCACTAGCACAGATACGCAGTATTTT. Encoded protein: CSEGTSTDTQYF.

In this sample, this clone turned up a few times. V gene TRBV9 combines with J gene TRBJ2-7; D tentatively reads TRBD1 or TRBD2 (6 bases each). V dropped 4 bases and J dropped 6 bases, with 17 bases sitting between them. Germline CDR1 reads SGDLS; CDR2 reads YYNGEE. The CDR3 is made up of 14 amino acids. In nucleotides, the CDR3 is TGTGCCAGCAGCCCTCCCGGAGGAGGGGGCGAGCAGTACTTC. It specifies CASSPPGGGGEQYF.

This clone was detected only a few times. V usage is TRBV4-3 and J usage is TRBJ2-1; 8 bases match TRBD1. Germline lookup yields CDR1 LGHNA and CDR2 YSLEER. The CDR3 covers 16 residues. V lost 0 bases to trimming and J lost 5 bases; unmatched junction nucleotides: 6. CDR3 loop: CASSQDRGQVDNEQFF. The CDR3 coding sequence is TGCGCCAGCAGCCAAGATAGGGGACAGGTCGACAATGAGCAGTTCTTC.

This clone showed up just a few times. The rearrangement joins TRBV19 to TRBJ1-5; D call uncertain. V lost 1 base and J lost 3, with 10 bases in between. Germline assignment: CDR1 LNHDA and CDR2 SQIVND (reference sequence). This CDR3 spans 15 amino acids. The DNA of the CDR3 is TGTGCCAGTAGTATAGGGGTAGTAATCAATCAGCCCCAGCATTTT. This codes for CASSIGVVINQPQHF.

The chain recombines TRBV28 with TRBJ2-6; D gene uncertain. Germline loops: CDR1 MDHEN, CDR2 SYDVKM. This CDR3 comprises 17 residues. V was pared by 2 bases and J by 0 bases, with 11 bases between. The CDR3 DNA is TGTGCCAGCAGTTTAGTGGACGGACGCTCTGGGGCCAACGTCCTGACTTTC. This gives the protein CASSLVDGRSGANVLTF. Based on the CDR3 plus reference TRBV28 and TRBJ2-6, the full variable domain is DVKVTQSSRYLVKRTGEKVFLECVQDMDHENMFWYRQDPGLGLRLIYFSYDVKMKEKGDIPEGYSVSREKKERFSLILESASTNQTSMYLCASSLVDGRSGANVLTFGAGSRLTVL.

The genes are TRBV30 and TRBJ2-5; no clear D gene. This CDR3 has 12 amino acids. Germline V gives CDR1 GTSNPN, CDR2 SVGIG (reference sequence). V was pared by 2 bases and J by 5 bases, with 9 bases between. The CDR3 here is CAWSYEMETQYF. As DNA, the CDR3 is TGTGCCTGGAGTTATGAGATGGAGACCCAGTACTTC.

This sequence joins TRBV6-5 and TRBJ2-3; D call uncertain. CDR1 is MNHEY and CDR2 is SVGAGI in the germline V gene. Trimming shortened V by 7 bases and J by 8 bases, and 19 bases separated the two germline ends. The CDR3 runs 14 residues. The CDR3 DNA follows: TGTGCCAGCACTCCAGGCCTGGCCATGGGTACGCAGTATTTT. As protein: CASTPGLAMGTQYF.

This clone occurred a few times. The chain is built from TRBV19 and TRBJ1-2; 7 bases align to TRBD1. The ends lost 3 bases at V and 4 bases at J; junction bases unmatched: 11. The CDR3 spans 16 residues. The germline CDR1 and CDR2 sequences are LNHDA and SQIVND (reference sequence). The CDR3 here is CASSMLGQSFVYGYTF. For the CDR3, the DNA is TGTGCCAGTAGTATGCTGGGACAGTCATTTGTCTATGGCTACACCTTC.

The rearrangement uses TRBV15 and TRBJ1-1; TRBD1 matches at 8 bases. The CDR3 spans 16 residues. The germline gives CDR1 LNHNV, CDR2 YYDKDF (reference sequence). Trimming cost V 4 bases and J 4 bases; bases outside gene matches: 11. CDR3 residues: CATSTRTGRWSTEAFF. The CDR3 nucleotides read TGTGCCACCAGCACCCGGACAGGGCGGTGGAGCACTGAAGCTTTCTTT.

About this clone: Other DNA sequences from this sample encode an identical CDR3 as well. The chain employs TRBV18 and TRBJ1-5; D might be TRBD1 (5 bases). This CDR3 contains 14 residues. Germline lookup yields CDR1 KGHSH and CDR2 LQKENI. V was shortened by 3 bases and J by 4 bases, with 10 bases between the two germline ends. CDR3: CASSPGQNNQPQHF. CDR3 nucleotide sequence: TGTGCCAGCTCACCGGGGCAGAATAATCAGCCCCAGCATTTT.

With respect to this clone: Other DNA sequences within the sample encode an identical CDR3. The chain employs TRBV5-1 and TRBJ1-5; D is uncertain. Germline values: CDR1 SGHRS, CDR2 YFSETQ. V gave up 0 bases and J gave up 1 base, with 5 bases separating them. This CDR3 is 14 amino acids long. CDR3 sequence reads: CASSLGGSNQPQHF. In DNA, the CDR3 is TGCGCCAGCAGCTTGGGAGGGAGCAATCAGCCCCAGCATTTT.